A selection of T cell receptor beta chains follows, all from one sample in a study of blood T cell repertoires in COVID-19. Assay: immunoSEQ multiplex PCR; the TCRdb copy retains only in-frame clones and omits some. The top ten clones hold 1.9% of a sample with about 250,000 clones, under 95% of them seen once. The specimen sequenced was PBMCs or T cells enriched from blood (not recorded which). The receptors stem from a woman in her late teens or twenties who had recovered from COVID-19. Both conserved end residues are part of each CDR3. A D gene is named only where the DNA matches it firmly. Clone size is shown for a subset of rows, as once, few, many or a class of expanded clone.

-	14	TRBV5-1	-	TRBJ2-3	CASSFEGAPDTQYF	TGCGCCAGCAGCTTCGAAGGGGCCCCAGATACGCAGTATTTT
TRBD1	16	TRBV28	-	TRBJ1-5	CASRGRQGGTFQPQHF	TGTGCCAGCAGAGGTCGACAGGGAGGTACTTTTCAGCCCCAGCATTTT
-	17	TRBV25-1	-	TRBJ2-7	CASSESAASAVRYEQYF	TGTGCCAGCAGTGAATCGGCAGCATCCGCAGTCAGGTACGAGCAGTACTTC
-	17	TRBV5-4	-	TRBJ1-1	CASSLVFPTGVGTEAFF	TGTGCCAGCAGCTTGGTATTCCCTACCGGGGTGGGCACTGAAGCTTTCTTT
TRBD1	15	TRBV5-1	-	TRBJ2-2	CASSFGTANTGELFF	TGCGCCAGCAGCTTCGGGACAGCGAACACCGGGGAGCTGTTTTTT
-	14	TRBV9	-	TRBJ1-5	CASSAEGFDQPQHF	TGTGCCAGCTCCGCGGAGGGATTCGATCAGCCCCAGCATTTT
TRBD2	13	TRBV7-2	-	TRBJ2-7	CASSTGLFGEQYF	TGTGCCAGCAGCACGGGACTATTCGGCGAGCAGTACTTC
-	14	TRBV9	-	TRBJ2-7	CASSVEPGDYEQYF	TGTGCCAGCAGCGTAGAGCCGGGGGACTACGAGCAGTACTTC
-	15	TRBV5-5	-	TRBJ2-5	CASSFGAGRQETQYF	TGTGCCAGCAGCTTTGGGGCAGGGCGGCAAGAGACCCAGTACTTC
TRBD1	17	TRBV7-9	few	TRBJ2-6	CASSLYKGAAGANVLTF	TGTGCCAGCAGCTTATATAAGGGGGCCGCTGGGGCCAACGTCCTGACTTTC
TRBD2	17	TRBV7-8	-	TRBJ2-2	CASSLALERGFAGELFF	TGTGCCAGCAGCTTAGCGCTGGAGCGGGGGTTCGCCGGGGAGCTGTTTTTT
-	16	TRBV7-2	-	TRBJ2-3	CASSLELAARGDTQYF	TGTGCCAGCAGCTTAGAATTAGCAGCGCGCGGAGATACGCAGTATTTT
-	13	TRBV19	-	TRBJ1-4	CASSPGIYEKLFF	TGTGCCAGTAGTCCAGGGATTTATGAAAAACTGTTTTTT
TRBD1	15	TRBV28	-	TRBJ1-3	CASTGPGTVGNTIYF	TGTGCCAGCACCGGCCCAGGGACAGTTGGAAACACCATATATTTT
-	15	TRBV7-9	-	TRBJ1-5	CASSLVGSGNQPQHF	TGTGCCAGCAGCTTAGTCGGTTCGGGAAATCAGCCCCAGCATTTT
-	13	TRBV5-1	-	TRBJ1-2	CASSLGVSETYTF	TGCGCCAGCAGCTTGGGGGTTTCGGAGACCTACACCTTC
TRBD2	14	TRBV5-1	-	TRBJ2-5	CASSYIAGGETQYF	TGCGCCAGCAGCTATATAGCGGGGGGTGAGACCCAGTACTTC
-	15	TRBV7-3	-	TRBJ1-1	CASSPSPSMNTEAFF	TGTGCCAGCAGCCCAAGTCCTAGTATGAACACTGAAGCTTTCTTT
TRBD2	17	TRBV7-8	-	TRBJ2-1	CASSLVPSGRALHEQFF	TGTGCCAGCAGCTTAGTGCCTAGCGGGAGGGCCCTCCATGAGCAGTTCTTC
TRBD2	15	TRBV10-3	-	TRBJ2-5	CAISDRREGRETQYF	TGTGCCATCAGTGATCGGCGGGAGGGCCGGGAGACCCAGTACTTC
-	14	TRBV6-5	-	TRBJ2-7	CASSRQGNLYEQYF	TGTGCCAGCAGTAGGCAGGGGAATTTGTACGAGCAGTACTTC
-	11	TRBV20-1	once	TRBJ2-3	CSARVGDTQYF	TGCAGTGCTAGAGTCGGAGATACGCAGTATTTT
-	14	TRBV11-2	-	TRBJ2-7	CASSPIDRSYEQYF	TGTGCCAGCAGCCCGATAGACAGGTCCTACGAGCAGTACTTC
-	15	TRBV29-1	-	TRBJ1-1	CSVGSPGTRDTEAFF	TGCAGCGTTGGGTCGCCGGGGACTCGGGACACTGAAGCTTTCTTT
-	16	TRBV5-8	-	TRBJ1-2	CASSHGLAQGHYGYTF	TGTGCCAGCAGTCACGGACTAGCCCAGGGCCACTATGGCTACACCTTC
TRBD1	14	TRBV9	-	TRBJ1-5	CASSDTGGGQPQHF	TGTGCCAGCAGCGACACAGGGGGCGGTCAGCCCCAGCATTTT
TRBD2	16	TRBV7-8	-	TRBJ2-7	CASSLGTSGGADEQYF	TGTGCCAGCAGCTTAGGGACTAGCGGGGGGGCTGACGAGCAGTACTTC
TRBD2	17	TRBV27	-	TRBJ2-7	CASSLGTSGGAHYEQYF	TGTGCCAGCAGTTTAGGGACTAGCGGGGGGGCCCACTACGAGCAGTACTTC
TRBD1	13	TRBV12-3/TRBV12-4	few	TRBJ1-5	CATQDRGSQPQHF	TGTGCCACCCAGGACAGGGGCTCTCAGCCCCAGCATTTT
TRBD1	15	TRBV2	once	TRBJ2-5	CASSVGTGKQETQYF	TGTGCCAGCAGTGTCGGGACAGGGAAGCAAGAGACCCAGTACTTC
TRBD1	14	TRBV25-1	-	TRBJ1-2	CASSEPGQAHGYTF	TGTGCCAGCAGTGAACCCGGACAGGCCCATGGCTACACCTTC
-	16	TRBV9	-	TRBJ2-3	CASSVDNGDSTDTQYF	TGTGCCAGCAGCGTAGACAACGGGGATAGCACAGATACGCAGTATTTT
TRBD1	15	TRBV7-9	-	TRBJ2-3	CASSLGVTGTDTQYF	TGTGCCAGCAGCTTAGGAGTGACAGGGACAGATACGCAGTATTTT
TRBD2	16	TRBV11-2	once	TRBJ2-5	CASSQGTSGAQETQYF	TGTGCCAGCAGCCAAGGGACTAGCGGGGCCCAAGAGACCCAGTACTTC
-	12	TRBV6-5	many	TRBJ2-1	CASSFPGSQQFF	TGTGCCAGCAGCTTCCCGGGGAGCCAGCAGTTCTTC
TRBD1	18	TRBV2	-	TRBJ1-4	CASRKTGSIFATNEKLFF	TGTGCCAGCAGGAAGACAGGGTCAATCTTTGCAACTAATGAAAAACTGTTTTTT
TRBD2	17	TRBV2	-	TRBJ2-7	CASSEALEGSGAYEQYF	TGTGCCAGCAGTGAAGCGCTAGAGGGGAGCGGGGCCTACGAGCAGTACTTC
-	17	TRBV7-2	-	TRBJ2-7	CASSHRASPLGFYEQYF	TGTGCCAGCAGCCACAGGGCCTCTCCCCTAGGGTTTTACGAGCAGTACTTC
-	19	TRBV28	-	TRBJ1-6	CASSAPGHLTSSYNSPLHF	TGTGCCAGCAGTGCTCCGGGACACCTCACGAGCTCCTATAATTCACCCCTCCACTTT
TRBD2	15	TRBV28	-	TRBJ2-3	CASGKSASGRDTQYF	TGTGCCAGCGGAAAGTCGGCTAGCGGGAGAGATACGCAGTATTTT
-	13	TRBV18	-	TRBJ1-5	CASSPSGNQPQHF	TGTGCCAGCTCACCCTCAGGGAATCAGCCCCAGCATTTT
TRBD1	13	TRBV19	-	TRBJ1-2	CASGTGGNYGYTF	TGTGCCAGCGGGACAGGGGGCAACTATGGCTACACCTTC
TRBD2	16	TRBV11-2	few	TRBJ2-1	CASSVGTSGSLDEQFF	TGTGCCAGCAGCGTCGGGACTAGCGGGAGTTTAGATGAGCAGTTCTTC
-	12	TRBV7-9	-	TRBJ1-2	CASSLRYEGYTF	TGTGCCAGCAGCCTCCGGTATGAGGGCTACACCTTC
-	15	TRBV28	-	TRBJ1-2	CASSLLTAAGYGYTF	TGTGCCAGCAGTTTACTGACCGCGGCGGGCTATGGCTACACCTTC